The rows below give T cell receptor beta chains drawn from one sample of a study of cytomegalovirus exposure and HLA in healthy donors. The repertoire was sequenced with immunoSEQ multiplex PCR; TCRdb's copy has only in-frame clones and lacks some. The sample holds 100,000 to 150,000 clones, around 80% seen once. The specimen was PBMCs. These TCRs come from a man aged 25-45 years in good health and CMV-seronegative. Both conserved end residues are part of each CDR3. Each record gives: D gene, clone size, J gene, CDR3 length, V gene, CDR3 protein, CDR3 DNA. The D gene is left open where the match is weak. Some rows mark clone size as missing; the rest say once, few, many or name a class of expanded clone.

D: NA
size: once
J: TRBJ2-2
length: 15
V: TRBV6-5
CDR3: CASSLGVGNTGELFF
DNA: TGTGCCAGCAGTTTAGGGGTAGGGAACACCGGGGAGCTGTTTTTT

D: TRBD2
size: NA
J: TRBJ2-5
length: 14
V: TRBV29-1
CDR3: CSVGAAGLQETQYF
DNA: TGCAGCGTGGGAGCAGCGGGGTTACAAGAGACCCAGTACTTC

D: TRBD2
size: NA
J: TRBJ2-7
length: 16
V: TRBV10-2
CDR3: CASSRTSGGRSYEQYF
DNA: TGCGCCAGTAGCAGAACTAGCGGGGGAAGATCCTACGAGCAGTACTTC

D: TRBD1
size: NA
J: TRBJ1-1
length: 15
V: TRBV6-5
CDR3: CASSYGGTGATEAFF
DNA: TGTGCCAGCAGTTACGGGGGAACAGGGGCCACTGAAGCTTTCTTT

D: NA
size: NA
J: TRBJ2-7
length: 14
V: TRBV10-3
CDR3: CAISETDNYYEQYF
DNA: TGTGCCATCAGTGAAACGGACAACTACTACGAGCAGTACTTC

D: NA
size: NA
J: TRBJ2-7
length: 11
V: TRBV28
CDR3: CASRATKEQYF
DNA: TGTGCCAGCAGAGCCACGAAAGAGCAGTACTTC

D: TRBD1
size: NA
J: TRBJ1-2
length: 14
V: TRBV19
CDR3: CASSPRGGRYGYTF
DNA: TGTGCCAGTAGCCCTCGAGGGGGCCGCTATGGCTACACCTTC

D: NA
size: NA
J: TRBJ2-5
length: 13
V: TRBV6-6
CDR3: CASTLDRQETQYF
DNA: TGTGCCAGCACTTTAGACAGGCAAGAGACCCAGTACTTC

D: NA
size: NA
J: TRBJ1-3
length: 16
V: TRBV4-3
CDR3: CASSQDSGWSGNTIYF
DNA: TGCGCCAGCAGCCAAGACTCGGGGTGGAGTGGAAACACCATATATTTT

D: NA
size: NA
J: TRBJ2-3
length: 14
V: TRBV10-1
CDR3: CASSDSPLEDTQYF
DNA: TGCGCCAGCAGTGATTCACCCCTCGAGGATACGCAGTATTTT

D: NA
size: NA
J: TRBJ2-3
length: 16
V: TRBV6-1
CDR3: CASSGPRGGWSDTQYF
DNA: TGTGCCAGCAGTGGCCCGAGGGGGGGTTGGTCAGATACGCAGTATTTT

D: NA
size: few
J: TRBJ1-4
length: 16
V: TRBV4-3
CDR3: CASSQAQGTGALELFF
DNA: TGCGCCAGCAGCCAGGCCCAGGGAACAGGAGCCTTAGAACTGTTTTTT

D: TRBD1
size: NA
J: TRBJ1-2
length: 17
V: TRBV7-9
CDR3: CASSLGQGEPPNYGYTF
DNA: TGTGCCAGCAGCTTGGGACAGGGAGAGCCCCCTAACTATGGCTACACCTTC

D: TRBD1
size: NA
J: TRBJ1-1
length: 13
V: TRBV7-9
CDR3: CASSYGQGDLAFF
DNA: TGTGCCAGCAGCTACGGACAGGGGGATTTAGCTTTCTTT

D: TRBD1
size: NA
J: TRBJ2-6
length: 15
V: TRBV27
CDR3: CASRDRGQGANGLTF
DNA: TGTGCCAGCAGGGACAGGGGGCAAGGGGCCAACGGCCTGACTTTC

D: NA
size: NA
J: TRBJ2-4
length: 14
V: TRBV19
CDR3: CASSKPGAKNIQYF
DNA: TGTGCCAGTAGTAAGCCGGGAGCCAAAAACATTCAGTACTTC

D: NA
size: NA
J: TRBJ2-7
length: 13
V: TRBV4-3
CDR3: CASSQTGHYEQYF
DNA: TGCGCCAGCAGCCAGACAGGACACTACGAGCAGTACTTC

D: TRBD2
size: NA
J: TRBJ2-3
length: 16
V: TRBV18
CDR3: CASSSNTSGSTDTQYF
DNA: TGTGCCAGCTCATCCAACACTAGCGGTAGCACAGATACGCAGTATTTT

D: TRBD2
size: NA
J: TRBJ2-1
length: 15
V: TRBV5-1
CDR3: CASSLGRGGSDEQFF
DNA: TGCGCCAGCAGCTTGGGACGGGGGGGCTCGGATGAGCAGTTCTTC

D: NA
size: NA
J: TRBJ1-5
length: 15
V: TRBV7-6
CDR3: CASSRGAQGEQPQHF
DNA: TGTGCCAGCAGCCGGGGGGCCCAGGGAGAACAGCCCCAGCATTTT

D: NA
size: NA
J: TRBJ1-2
length: 14
V: TRBV28
CDR3: CASSNTGEANGYTF
DNA: TGTGCCAGTTCTAACACGGGGGAGGCGAATGGCTACACCTTC

D: NA
size: NA
J: TRBJ1-6
length: 14
V: TRBV6-5
CDR3: CASSFRGPDSPLHF
DNA: TGTGCCAGCAGTTTCCGCGGTCCTGATTCACCCCTCCACTTT

D: NA
size: NA
J: TRBJ2-1
length: 16
V: TRBV10-3
CDR3: CAISSPGQREYNEQFF
DNA: TGTGCCATCAGTTCCCCAGGACAGAGGGAATACAATGAGCAGTTCTTC

D: NA
size: NA
J: TRBJ2-7
length: 13
V: TRBV29-1
CDR3: CSVAQGGPGEQYF
DNA: TGCAGCGTTGCACAGGGTGGTCCGGGGGAGCAGTACTTC

D: TRBD2
size: NA
J: TRBJ2-1
length: 16
V: TRBV27
CDR3: CASSLLRGIYNGEQFF
DNA: TGTGCCAGCAGTTTGCTGCGGGGGATCTACAATGGTGAGCAGTTCTTC

D: TRBD1
size: NA
J: TRBJ2-7
length: 16
V: TRBV9
CDR3: CASSVGGDRVVYEQYF
DNA: TGTGCCAGCAGCGTAGGGGGGGACAGGGTCGTCTACGAGCAGTACTTC

D: NA
size: NA
J: TRBJ1-1
length: 13
V: TRBV6-5
CDR3: CASSYSRAGEAFF
DNA: TGTGCCAGCAGTTACTCGAGAGCGGGTGAAGCTTTCTTT

D: NA
size: NA
J: TRBJ1-5
length: 12
V: TRBV5-6
CDR3: CASSLLNQPQHF
DNA: TGTGCCAGCAGCTTGCTGAATCAGCCCCAGCATTTT

D: NA
size: NA
J: TRBJ2-5
length: 13
V: TRBV4-3
CDR3: CASSQDRRQTQYF
DNA: TGCGCCAGCAGCCAAGATAGGAGGCAGACCCAGTACTTC

D: TRBD1
size: NA
J: TRBJ2-3
length: 15
V: TRBV5-1
CDR3: CASSIDRGSTDTQYF
DNA: TGCGCCAGCAGCATCGACAGGGGAAGCACAGATACGCAGTATTTT

D: NA
size: NA
J: TRBJ2-2
length: 15
V: TRBV7-9
CDR3: CASSLEPGVTGELFF
DNA: TGTGCCAGCAGCTTAGAACCGGGGGTCACCGGGGAGCTGTTTTTT

D: NA
size: NA
J: TRBJ2-3
length: 13
V: TRBV9
CDR3: CASSGAVTDTQYF
DNA: TGTGCCAGCAGCGGGGCTGTCACAGATACGCAGTATTTT

D: TRBD2
size: NA
J: TRBJ2-3
length: 16
V: TRBV5-6
CDR3: CASSLTSGGPRDTQYF
DNA: TGTGCCAGCAGCTTGACTAGCGGGGGTCCAAGAGATACGCAGTATTTT

D: TRBD1
size: NA
J: TRBJ1-6
length: 17
V: TRBV18
CDR3: CASSPNQGVSYNSPLHF
DNA: TGTGCCAGCTCACCAAACCAGGGGGTATCCTATAATTCACCCCTCCACTTT

D: NA
size: NA
J: TRBJ2-6
length: 18
V: TRBV30
CDR3: CAWSVFLGQSSGANGLTF
DNA: TGTGCCTGGAGTGTATTTCTGGGACAAAGCTCTGGGGCCAACGGCCTGACTTTC

D: TRBD1
size: NA
J: TRBJ1-2
length: 16
V: TRBV9
CDR3: CASSGSMTGEAAGYTF
DNA: TGTGCCAGCAGCGGTAGTATGACAGGGGAAGCTGCCGGCTACACCTTC

D: TRBD1
size: NA
J: TRBJ1-5
length: 18
V: TRBV2
CDR3: CASSAGQGDDYSNQPQHF
DNA: TGTGCCAGCAGCGCGGGACAGGGAGATGACTATAGCAATCAGCCCCAGCATTTT

D: TRBD1
size: NA
J: TRBJ1-1
length: 16
V: TRBV9
CDR3: CASSASTGGTNTEAFF
DNA: TGTGCCAGCAGCGCGTCGACAGGGGGGACGAACACTGAAGCTTTCTTT

D: TRBD2
size: NA
J: TRBJ2-1
length: 16
V: TRBV7-2
CDR3: CASSSTSGGALNEQFF
DNA: TGTGCCAGCAGCTCGACTAGCGGGGGGGCATTGAATGAGCAGTTCTTC

D: NA
size: few
J: TRBJ1-1
length: 12
V: TRBV29-1
CDR3: CSVSTGSAEAFF
DNA: TGCAGCGTTTCCACAGGGTCTGCTGAAGCTTTCTTT

D: NA
size: NA
J: TRBJ1-2
length: 13
V: TRBV28
CDR3: CASALWSGGAYTF
DNA: TGTGCCAGCGCCCTCTGGTCCGGGGGGGCCTACACCTTC

D: TRBD2
size: NA
J: TRBJ2-5
length: 15
V: TRBV10-3
CDR3: CAISDVAGGLETQYF
DNA: TGTGCCATCAGTGACGTAGCGGGGGGGCTAGAGACCCAGTACTTC

D: TRBD2
size: once
J: TRBJ2-3
length: 17
V: TRBV6-1
CDR3: CASSESLAGGTTDTQYF
DNA: TGTGCCAGCAGTGAATCTCTTGCGGGGGGGACCACAGATACGCAGTATTTT

D: NA
size: NA
J: TRBJ1-1
length: 15
V: TRBV9
CDR3: CASSADRYQDTEAFF
DNA: TGTGCCAGCAGCGCTGACAGGTATCAAGACACTGAAGCTTTCTTT

D: NA
size: few
J: TRBJ2-7
length: 13
V: TRBV28
CDR3: CASSFGGSPAQYF
DNA: TGTGCCAGCAGTTTCGGGGGAAGTCCCGCGCAGTACTTC

D: NA
size: NA
J: TRBJ1-2
length: 14
V: TRBV28
CDR3: CASSSDPRNYGYTF
DNA: TGTGCCAGCAGTTCAGACCCGAGGAACTATGGCTACACCTTC

D: NA
size: once
J: TRBJ2-1
length: 20
V: TRBV21-1
CDR3: CASTLRAQGAADLNYNEQFF
DNA: TGTGCCAGCACCCTCCGAGCCCAGGGGGCGGCCGACCTAAACTACAATGAGCAGTTCTTC

D: NA
size: NA
J: TRBJ2-7
length: 14
V: TRBV10-3
CDR3: CAISESQGENEQYF
DNA: TGTGCCATCAGTGAGTCTCAGGGTGAGAACGAGCAGTACTTC

D: TRBD2
size: NA
J: TRBJ2-1
length: 16
V: TRBV7-6
CDR3: CASSLVAGSSYNEQFF
DNA: TGTGCCAGCAGCTTAGTAGCGGGGAGCTCCTACAATGAGCAGTTCTTC

D: TRBD1
size: NA
J: TRBJ1-1
length: 15
V: TRBV28
CDR3: CASRTSPGTGGEAFF
DNA: TGTGCCAGCAGAACAAGCCCCGGGACAGGAGGTGAAGCTTTCTTT

D: NA
size: NA
J: TRBJ2-2
length: 12
V: TRBV5-1
CDR3: CASRAATGELFF
DNA: TGCGCCAGCAGGGCTGCAACCGGGGAGCTGTTTTTT

D: NA
size: NA
J: TRBJ1-2
length: 13
V: TRBV7-2
CDR3: CASSLVGYYGYTF
DNA: TGTGCCAGCAGCTTAGTCGGGTACTATGGCTACACCTTC

D: TRBD1
size: NA
J: TRBJ1-2
length: 15
V: TRBV7-8
CDR3: CASSPIGTGDHGYTF
DNA: TGTGCCAGCAGCCCAATCGGGACAGGTGACCATGGCTACACCTTC

D: NA
size: NA
J: TRBJ1-6
length: 12
V: TRBV2
CDR3: CASSFRNSPLHF
DNA: TGTGCCAGCAGTTTCAGGAATTCACCCCTCCACTTT

D: NA
size: NA
J: TRBJ2-4
length: 13
V: TRBV6-5
CDR3: CASGTGDEHSQYF
DNA: TGTGCCAGCGGAACCGGCGATGAACACAGTCAGTACTTC

D: TRBD2
size: NA
J: TRBJ2-3
length: 15
V: TRBV11-2
CDR3: CASSPSGASRYTQYF
DNA: TGTGCCAGCAGCCCAAGCGGGGCGAGCAGGTATACGCAATATTTT

D: NA
size: few
J: TRBJ1-5
length: 13
V: TRBV7-8
CDR3: CASSLRLGQPQHF
DNA: TGTGCCAGCAGCTTACGGCTAGGACAGCCCCAGCATTTT

D: TRBD1
size: NA
J: TRBJ1-1
length: 15
V: TRBV5-1
CDR3: CASMTGPGPNTEAFF
DNA: TGCGCCAGCATGACAGGGCCCGGTCCGAACACTGAAGCTTTCTTT

D: NA
size: NA
J: TRBJ2-7
length: 13
V: TRBV29-1
CDR3: CSVEWGGAHEQYF
DNA: TGCAGCGTTGAATGGGGTGGGGCGCACGAGCAGTACTTC